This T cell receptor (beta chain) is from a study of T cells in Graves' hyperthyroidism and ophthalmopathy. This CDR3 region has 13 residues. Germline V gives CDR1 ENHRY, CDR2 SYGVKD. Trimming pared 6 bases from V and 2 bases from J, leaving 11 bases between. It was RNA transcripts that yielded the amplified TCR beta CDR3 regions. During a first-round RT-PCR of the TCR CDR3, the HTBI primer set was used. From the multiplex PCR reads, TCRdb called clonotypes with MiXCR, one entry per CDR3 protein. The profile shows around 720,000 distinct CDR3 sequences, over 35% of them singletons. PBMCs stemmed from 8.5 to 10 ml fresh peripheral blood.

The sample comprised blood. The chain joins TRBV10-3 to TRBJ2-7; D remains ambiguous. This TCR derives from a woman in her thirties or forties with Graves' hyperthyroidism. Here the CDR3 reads CAIRTDGTYEQYF. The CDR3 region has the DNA TGTGCCATCAGGACCGACGGAACCTACGAGCAGTACTTC.